These T cell receptor beta chains were read from a single sample in a study of cytomegalovirus exposure and HLA in healthy donors. Profiling relied on immunoSEQ multiplex PCR, and the TCRdb table lists in-frame clones only, not all of them. The sample carries some 160,000 clones, more than 65% recorded once. Sequencing input: PBMCs. All receptors derive from a man in his fifties in good health and CMV-seropositive. CDR3s include the opening cysteine and the closing phenylalanine or tryptophan. D genes are given only for firm matches. Clone size is stated in some rows and not others, as once, few, many or a class when expanded.

d_call	clone_size	v_call	j_call	cdr3_nt	cdr3_aa
NA	NA	TRBV18	TRBJ2-1	TGTGCCAGCTCACCCCCCCTAGGGCAGGGTGATGAGCAGTTCTTC	CASSPPLGQGDEQFF
NA	NA	TRBV18	TRBJ2-1	TGTGCCAGCTCACCGCCCGTAAAGAGCTCCTACAATGAGCAGTTCTTC	CASSPPVKSSYNEQFF
TRBD2	NA	TRBV6-6	TRBJ2-5	TGTGCCAGCAGTTACGCGGGGGGCGGAGAGACCCAGTACTTC	CASSYAGGGETQYF
NA	NA	TRBV14	TRBJ2-1	TGTGCCAGCAGTCCGTATGGGGCTCAACTCAATGAGCAGTTCTTC	CASSPYGAQLNEQFF
TRBD1	NA	TRBV5-1	TRBJ2-7	TGCGCCAGCAGCGCGGGACAGGGATCCTACGAGCAGTACTTC	CASSAGQGSYEQYF
NA	NA	TRBV19	TRBJ1-1	TGTGCCAGTAGTATAAGCATGAACACTGAAGCTTTCTTT	CASSISMNTEAFF
TRBD1	NA	TRBV7-9	TRBJ1-4	TGTGCCAGCAGCTCAACCCGACAGGGAGCAACTAATGAAAAACTGTTTTTT	CASSSTRQGATNEKLFF
TRBD2	NA	TRBV18	TRBJ2-3	TGTGCCAGCTCACCAAGAGCAAGCGGGAGTAGCACAGATACGCAGTATTTT	CASSPRASGSSTDTQYF
TRBD1	NA	TRBV4-1	TRBJ2-3	TGCGCCAGCAGCCCTGGACAGGGGGCAACTGATACGCAGTATTTT	CASSPGQGATDTQYF
NA	NA	TRBV14	TRBJ2-3	TGTGCCAGCAGCCGGGTAATTGGGCTGGGCACAGATACGCAGTATTTT	CASSRVIGLGTDTQYF
NA	NA	TRBV2	TRBJ1-1	TGTGCCAGCAGTGAGGAAGGGGCTTACACTGAAGCTTTCTTT	CASSEEGAYTEAFF
TRBD2	NA	TRBV7-6	TRBJ2-1	TGTGCCAGCAGCTTAGGACTAGCGGTCTACAATGAGCAGTTCTTC	CASSLGLAVYNEQFF
TRBD1	NA	TRBV7-6	TRBJ2-3	TGTGCCAGCAGTACATCCACAGGGGCAGATACGCAGTATTTT	CASSTSTGADTQYF
NA	few	TRBV4-2	TRBJ2-2	TGTGCCAGCAGCCGACGGGCGAGCGGGCCCGCGAACACCGGGGAGCTGTTTTTT	CASSRRASGPANTGELFF
TRBD1	NA	TRBV9	TRBJ1-2	TGTGCCAGCAGCGGGGGGACAGGGCCGTACGGCTACACCTTC	CASSGGTGPYGYTF
NA	NA	TRBV19	TRBJ2-6	TGTGCCAGTAGTATCAAAGGGGGCTCTGGGGCCAACGTCCTGACTTTC	CASSIKGGSGANVLTF
NA	NA	TRBV6-1	TRBJ1-1	TGTGCCAGCAGCCCCTCTTACACTGAAGCTTTCTTT	CASSPSYTEAFF
TRBD1	NA	TRBV25-1	TRBJ2-6	TGTGCCAGCAGTGATCGAACAGGGGGTAGATCTGGGGCCAACGTCCTGACTTTC	CASSDRTGGRSGANVLTF
NA	NA	TRBV6-1	TRBJ2-3	TGTGCCAGCAATGTACGGTTCACAGATACGCAGTATTTT	CASNVRFTDTQYF
TRBD1	NA	TRBV7-9	TRBJ1-3	TGTGCCAGCAGCACGGACAGGGCTGGAAACACCATATATTTT	CASSTDRAGNTIYF
TRBD2	once	TRBV7-8	TRBJ2-3	TGTGCCAGCAGCCAGGGACTAGCGGGAGTAATAGATACGCAGTATTTT	CASSQGLAGVIDTQYF
TRBD2	few	TRBV7-2	TRBJ2-3	TGTGCCAGCAGGGTTCAGGCGGCGGGAGCCGATACGCAGTATTTT	CASRVQAAGADTQYF
NA	few	TRBV7-2	TRBJ2-2	TGTGCCAGCAGCTCACCGTTGGGAAGGGGGACCGGGGAGCTGTTTTTT	CASSSPLGRGTGELFF
NA	NA	TRBV5-1	TRBJ1-4	TGCGCCAGCAGCCTGGGTCCAAGGGGAACTAATGAAAAACTGTTTTTT	CASSLGPRGTNEKLFF
NA	once	TRBV29-1	TRBJ1-1	TGCAGCGCCCCCGAGGGAGCTCCGAACACTGAAGCTTTCTTT	CSAPEGAPNTEAFF